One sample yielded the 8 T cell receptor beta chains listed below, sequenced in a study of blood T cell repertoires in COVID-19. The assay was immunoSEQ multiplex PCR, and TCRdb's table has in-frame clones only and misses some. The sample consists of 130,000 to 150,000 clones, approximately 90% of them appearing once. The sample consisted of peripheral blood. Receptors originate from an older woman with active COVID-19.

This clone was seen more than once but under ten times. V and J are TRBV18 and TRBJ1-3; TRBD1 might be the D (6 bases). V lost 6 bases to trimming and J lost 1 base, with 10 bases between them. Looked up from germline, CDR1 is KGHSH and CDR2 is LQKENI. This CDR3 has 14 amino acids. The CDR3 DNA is TGTGCCAGCTCCCTCGGGACATCTGGAAACACCATATATTTT. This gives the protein CASSLGTSGNTIYF.

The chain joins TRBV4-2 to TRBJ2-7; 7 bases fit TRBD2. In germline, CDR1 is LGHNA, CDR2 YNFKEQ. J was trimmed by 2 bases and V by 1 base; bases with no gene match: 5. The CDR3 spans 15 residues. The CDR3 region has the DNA TGTGCCAGCAGCCAAGGGGAGCGGGACGCCTACGAGCAGTACTTC. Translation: CASSQGERDAYEQYF.

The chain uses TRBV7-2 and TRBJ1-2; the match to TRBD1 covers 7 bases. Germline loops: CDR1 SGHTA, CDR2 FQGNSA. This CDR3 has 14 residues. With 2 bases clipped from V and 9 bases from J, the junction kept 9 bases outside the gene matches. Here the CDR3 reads CASSLRERGPRYTF. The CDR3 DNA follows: TGTGCCAGCAGCTTACGTGAGAGGGGGCCACGCTACACCTTC.

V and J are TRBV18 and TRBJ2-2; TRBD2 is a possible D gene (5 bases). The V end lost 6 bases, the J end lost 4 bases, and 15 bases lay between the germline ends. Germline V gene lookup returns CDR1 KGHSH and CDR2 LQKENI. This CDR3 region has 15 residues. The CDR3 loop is CASSPAPGSTGELFF. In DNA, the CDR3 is TGTGCCAGCTCTCCCGCCCCGGGGAGCACCGGGGAGCTGTTTTTT.

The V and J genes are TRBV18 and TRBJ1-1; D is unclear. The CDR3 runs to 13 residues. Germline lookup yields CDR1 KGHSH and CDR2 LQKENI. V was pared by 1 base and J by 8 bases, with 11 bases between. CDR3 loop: CASSPRAESEAFF. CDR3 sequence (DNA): TGTGCCAGCTCACCACGGGCCGAGAGCGAAGCTTTCTTT.

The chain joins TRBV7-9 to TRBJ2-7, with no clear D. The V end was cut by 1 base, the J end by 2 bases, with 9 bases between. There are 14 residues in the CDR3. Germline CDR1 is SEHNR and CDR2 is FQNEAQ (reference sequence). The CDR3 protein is CASSLDEVTYEQYF. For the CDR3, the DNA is TGTGCCAGCAGCTTAGATGAGGTCACCTACGAGCAGTACTTC. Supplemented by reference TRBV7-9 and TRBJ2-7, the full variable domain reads DTGVSQNPRHKITKRGQNVTFRCDPISEHNRLYWYRQTLGQGPEFLTYFQNEAQLEKSRLLSDRFSAERPKGSFSTLEIQRTEQGDSAMYLCASSLDEVTYEQYFGPGTRLTVT.

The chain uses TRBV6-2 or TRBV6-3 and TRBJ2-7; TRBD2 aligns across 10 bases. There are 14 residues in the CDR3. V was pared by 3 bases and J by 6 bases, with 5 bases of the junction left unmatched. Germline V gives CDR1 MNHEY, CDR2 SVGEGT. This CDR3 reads CASSYGLAGVEQYF. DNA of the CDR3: TGTGCCAGCAGTTATGGTCTAGCGGGAGTCGAGCAGTACTTC.

CDR3 nucleotides: TGTGCTAGTGGTTCCGGGGGGGGAACCGGGGAGCTGTTTTTT. Protein sequence: CASGSGGGTGELFF. The chain recombines TRBV12-5 with TRBJ2-2, with 8 positions matching TRBD2. V dropped 4 bases and J dropped 5; count of bases not matched to a gene: 3. The CDR3 contains 14 residues. Germline V CDR1 and CDR2: LGHNT, FRNRAP.